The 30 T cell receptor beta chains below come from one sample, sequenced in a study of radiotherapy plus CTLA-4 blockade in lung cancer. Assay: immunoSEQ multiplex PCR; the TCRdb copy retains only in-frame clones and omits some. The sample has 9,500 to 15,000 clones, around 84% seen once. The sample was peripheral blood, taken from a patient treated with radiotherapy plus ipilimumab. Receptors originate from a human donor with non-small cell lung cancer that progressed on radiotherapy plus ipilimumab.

The DNA for the CDR3 is TGTGCCAGCAGCATAGATTGGGGGGAGACCCAGTACTTC. Residues: CASSIDWGETQYF. This chain joins TRBV7-2 and TRBJ2-5; either TRBD1 or TRBD2 may fit D (5 bases each). The V end lost 5 bases, the J end lost 5 bases, and 12 bases lay between the germline ends. The CDR3 runs to 13 residues. CDR1 SGHTA and CDR2 FQGNSA come from the germline V gene.

DNA for the CDR3: TGTGCCAGCAGTCTATACAGGGGGTGGTACTATGGCTACACCTTC. Its protein is CASSLYRGWYYGYTF. The chain links TRBV28 to TRBJ1-2; 8 bases agree with TRBD1. V lost 5 bases and J lost 3; bases outside the gene matches: 8. Per the germline V gene, CDR1 is MDHEN and CDR2 is SYDVKM. This CDR3 comprises 15 residues.

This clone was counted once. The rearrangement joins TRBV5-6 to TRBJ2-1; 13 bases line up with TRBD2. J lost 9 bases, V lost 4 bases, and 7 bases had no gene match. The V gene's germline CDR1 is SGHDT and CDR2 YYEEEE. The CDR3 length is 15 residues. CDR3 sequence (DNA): TGTGCCAGCAGCGCTCGGACTAGCGGGGGAGTTGAGCAGTTCTTC. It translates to CASSARTSGGVEQFF.

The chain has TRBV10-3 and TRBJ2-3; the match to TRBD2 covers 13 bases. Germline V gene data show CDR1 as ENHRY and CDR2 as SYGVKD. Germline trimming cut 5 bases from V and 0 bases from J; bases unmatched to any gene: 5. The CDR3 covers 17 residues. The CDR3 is CAISSTSGGVSTDTQYF. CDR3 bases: TGTGCCATCAGTTCTACTAGCGGGGGGGTTAGCACAGATACGCAGTATTTT.

The chain's CDR3 is CASSAGTGNEKLFF. The CDR3 DNA is TGTGCCAGCAGCGCAGGGACCGGTAATGAAAAACTGTTTTTT. The chain links TRBV7-8 to TRBJ1-4, with a weak D call TRBD1 (5 bases). V was pared by 5 bases and J by 4 bases, with 11 bases between. Germline V CDR1 and CDR2: SGHVS, FQNEAQ. The CDR3 is 14 residues long.

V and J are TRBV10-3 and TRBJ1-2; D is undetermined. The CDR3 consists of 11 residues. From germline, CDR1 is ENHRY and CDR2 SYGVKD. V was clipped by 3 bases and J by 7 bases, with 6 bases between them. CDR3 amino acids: CAISDRGGYTF. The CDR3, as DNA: TGTGCCATCAGTGATCGGGGTGGCTACACCTTC.

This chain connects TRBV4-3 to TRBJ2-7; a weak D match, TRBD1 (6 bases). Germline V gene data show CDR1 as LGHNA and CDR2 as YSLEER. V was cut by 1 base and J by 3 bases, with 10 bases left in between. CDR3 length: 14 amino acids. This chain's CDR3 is CASSQADRFYEQYF. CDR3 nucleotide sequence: TGCGCCAGCAGCCAAGCGGACAGATTCTACGAGCAGTACTTC.

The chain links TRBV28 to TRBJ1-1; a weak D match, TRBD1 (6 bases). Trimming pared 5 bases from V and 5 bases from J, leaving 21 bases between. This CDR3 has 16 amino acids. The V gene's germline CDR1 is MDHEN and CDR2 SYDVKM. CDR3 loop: CASSPPGGRGGTEAFF. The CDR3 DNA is TGTGCCAGCAGTCCCCCGGGGGGGCGGGGAGGAACTGAAGCTTTCTTT.

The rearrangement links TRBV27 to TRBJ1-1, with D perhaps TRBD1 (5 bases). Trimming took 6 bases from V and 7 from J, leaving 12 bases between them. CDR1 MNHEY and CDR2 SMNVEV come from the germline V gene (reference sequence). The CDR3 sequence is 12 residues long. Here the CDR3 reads CASRRGGGEAFF. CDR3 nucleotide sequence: TGTGCCAGCAGAAGGGGAGGCGGTGAAGCTTTCTTT.

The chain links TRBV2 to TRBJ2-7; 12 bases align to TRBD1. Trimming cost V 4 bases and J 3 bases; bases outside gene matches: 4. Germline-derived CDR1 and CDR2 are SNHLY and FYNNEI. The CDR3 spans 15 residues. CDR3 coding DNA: TGTGCCAGCAGTGGGGGACAGGGGGCCGTCTACGAGCAGTACTTC. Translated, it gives CASSGGQGAVYEQYF. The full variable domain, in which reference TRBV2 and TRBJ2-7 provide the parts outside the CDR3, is EPEVTQTPSHQVTQMGQEVILRCVPISNHLYFYWYRQILGQKVEFLVSFYNNEISEKSEIFDDQFSVERPDGSNFTLKIRSTKLEDSAMYFCASSGGQGAVYEQYFGPGTRLTVT.

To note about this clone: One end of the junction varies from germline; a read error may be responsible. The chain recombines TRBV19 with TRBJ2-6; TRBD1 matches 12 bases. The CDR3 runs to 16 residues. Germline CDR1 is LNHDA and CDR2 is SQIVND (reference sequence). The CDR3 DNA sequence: TGTGCCAGTAGTACGGGACAGGGGGCCGGGGCCAACGTCCCGACTTTC. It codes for CASSTGQGAGANVPTF.

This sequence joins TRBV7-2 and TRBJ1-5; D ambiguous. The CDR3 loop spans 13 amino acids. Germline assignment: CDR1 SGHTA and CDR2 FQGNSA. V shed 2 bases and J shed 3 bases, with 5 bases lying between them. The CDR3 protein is CASSLWDNQPQHF. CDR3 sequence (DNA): TGTGCCAGCAGCTTATGGGACAATCAGCCCCAGCATTTT.

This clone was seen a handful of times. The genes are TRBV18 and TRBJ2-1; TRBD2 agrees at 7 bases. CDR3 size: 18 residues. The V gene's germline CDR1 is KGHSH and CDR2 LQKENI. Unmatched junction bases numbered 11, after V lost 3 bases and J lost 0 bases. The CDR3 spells CASSPWLADVTSYNEQFF. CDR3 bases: TGTGCCAGCTCACCCTGGCTAGCGGACGTTACCTCCTACAATGAGCAGTTCTTC. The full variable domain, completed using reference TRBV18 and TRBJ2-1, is NAGVMQNPRHLVRRRGQEARLRCSPMKGHSHVYWYRQLPEEGLKFMVYLQKENIIDESGMPKERFSAEFPKEGPSILRIQQVVRGDSAAYFCASSPWLADVTSYNEQFFGPGTRLTVL.

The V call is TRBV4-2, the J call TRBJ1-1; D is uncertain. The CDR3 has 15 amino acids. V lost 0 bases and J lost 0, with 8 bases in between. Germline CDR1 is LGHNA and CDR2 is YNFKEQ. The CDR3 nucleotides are TGTGCCAGCAGCCAAGAGGACGGAATGAACACTGAAGCTTTCTTT. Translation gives CASSQEDGMNTEAFF.

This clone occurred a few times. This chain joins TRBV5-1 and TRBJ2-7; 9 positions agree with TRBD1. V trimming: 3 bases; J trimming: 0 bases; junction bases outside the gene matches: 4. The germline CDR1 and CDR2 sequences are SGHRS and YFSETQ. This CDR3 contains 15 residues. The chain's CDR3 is CASSWGTGSSYEQYF. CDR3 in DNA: TGCGCCAGCAGCTGGGGGACAGGGAGCTCCTACGAGCAGTACTTC.

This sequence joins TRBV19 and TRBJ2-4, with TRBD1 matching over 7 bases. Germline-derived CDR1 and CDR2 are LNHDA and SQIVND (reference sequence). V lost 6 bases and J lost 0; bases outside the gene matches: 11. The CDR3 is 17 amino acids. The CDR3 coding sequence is TGTGCCAGTAGGAGGGTAGGCAGGGGGTTAGCCAAAAACATTCAGTACTTC. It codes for CASRRVGRGLAKNIQYF. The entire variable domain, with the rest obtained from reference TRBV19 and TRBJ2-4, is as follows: DGGITQSPKYLFRKEGQNVTLSCEQNLNHDAMYWYRQDPGQGLRLIYYSQIVNDFQKGDIAEGYSVSREKKESFPLTVTSAQKNPTAFYLCASRRVGRGLAKNIQYFGAGTRLSVL.

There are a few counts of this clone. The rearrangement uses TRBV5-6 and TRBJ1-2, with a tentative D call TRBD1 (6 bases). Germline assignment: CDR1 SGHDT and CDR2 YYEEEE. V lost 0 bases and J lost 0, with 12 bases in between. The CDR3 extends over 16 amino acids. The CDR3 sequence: CASSLVTTGANYGYTF. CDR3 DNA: TGTGCCAGCAGCTTGGTGACGACAGGAGCTAACTATGGCTACACCTTC. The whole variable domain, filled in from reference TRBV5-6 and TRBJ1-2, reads DAGVTQSPTHLIKTRGQQVTLRCSPKSGHDTVSWYQQALGQGPQFIFQYYEEEERQRGNFPDRFSGHQFPNYSSELNVNALLLGDSALYLCASSLVTTGANYGYTFGSGTRLTVV.

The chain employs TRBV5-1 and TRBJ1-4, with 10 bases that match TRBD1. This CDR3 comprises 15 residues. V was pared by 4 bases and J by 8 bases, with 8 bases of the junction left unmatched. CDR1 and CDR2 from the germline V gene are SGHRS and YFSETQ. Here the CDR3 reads CASSPGQGRGEKLFF. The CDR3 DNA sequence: TGCGCCAGCAGCCCGGGACAGGGGAGAGGCGAAAAACTGTTTTTT.

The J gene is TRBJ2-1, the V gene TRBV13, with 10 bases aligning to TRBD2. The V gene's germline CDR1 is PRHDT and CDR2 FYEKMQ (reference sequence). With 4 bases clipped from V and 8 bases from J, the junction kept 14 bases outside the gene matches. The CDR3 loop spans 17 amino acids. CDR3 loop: CASSSGPRPAGGDEQFF. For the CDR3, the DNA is TGTGCCAGCAGCTCGGGCCCAAGGCCAGCGGGGGGGGATGAGCAGTTCTTC.

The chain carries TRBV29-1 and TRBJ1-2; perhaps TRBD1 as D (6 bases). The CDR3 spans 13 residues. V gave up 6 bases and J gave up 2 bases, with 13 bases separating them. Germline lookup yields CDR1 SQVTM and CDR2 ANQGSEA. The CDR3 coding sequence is TGCAGCGTAGAGACAAGGGGGAACTATGGCTACACCTTC. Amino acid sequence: CSVETRGNYGYTF.

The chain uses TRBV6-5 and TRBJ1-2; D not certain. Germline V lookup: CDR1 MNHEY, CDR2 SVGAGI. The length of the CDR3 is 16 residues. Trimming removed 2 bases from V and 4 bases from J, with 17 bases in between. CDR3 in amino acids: CASSYTAWEGSYGYTF. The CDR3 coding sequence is TGTGCCAGCAGTTACACCGCCTGGGAGGGAAGCTATGGCTACACCTTC.

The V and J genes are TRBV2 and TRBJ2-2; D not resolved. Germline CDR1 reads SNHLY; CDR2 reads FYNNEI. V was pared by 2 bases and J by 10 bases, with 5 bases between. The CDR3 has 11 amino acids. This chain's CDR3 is CASSEFEELFF. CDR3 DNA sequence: TGTGCCAGCAGTGAATTTGAGGAGCTGTTTTTT.

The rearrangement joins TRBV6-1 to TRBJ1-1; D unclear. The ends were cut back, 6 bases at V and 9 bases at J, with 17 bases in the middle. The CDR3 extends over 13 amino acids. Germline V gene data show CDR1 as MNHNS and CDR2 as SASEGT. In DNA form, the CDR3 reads TGTGCCAGCAGCCCCTCCGGGCTTTCCAAAGCTTTCTTT. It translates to CASSPSGLSKAFF.

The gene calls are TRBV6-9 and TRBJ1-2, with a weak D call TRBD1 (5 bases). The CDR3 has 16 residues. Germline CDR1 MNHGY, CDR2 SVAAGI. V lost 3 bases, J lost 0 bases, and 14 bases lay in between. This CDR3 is CASSYQGAGSNYGYTF. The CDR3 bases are TGTGCCAGCAGTTACCAAGGGGCCGGCTCTAACTATGGCTACACCTTC.

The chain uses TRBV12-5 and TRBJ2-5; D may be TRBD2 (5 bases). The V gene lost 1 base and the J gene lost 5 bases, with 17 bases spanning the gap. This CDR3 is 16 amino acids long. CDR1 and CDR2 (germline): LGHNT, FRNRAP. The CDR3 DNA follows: TGTGCTAGTGGTTTGGGGTCTGGAGGCCCTGGGGAGACCCAGTACTTC. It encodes CASGLGSGGPGETQYF.

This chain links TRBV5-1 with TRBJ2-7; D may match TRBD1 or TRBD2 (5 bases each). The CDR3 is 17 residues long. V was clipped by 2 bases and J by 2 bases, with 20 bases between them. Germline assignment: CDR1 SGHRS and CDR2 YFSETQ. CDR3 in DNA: TGCGCCAGCAGCTTTACTCCGCCGGGACCCCCCCCCTACGAGCAGTACTTC. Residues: CASSFTPPGPPPYEQYF.

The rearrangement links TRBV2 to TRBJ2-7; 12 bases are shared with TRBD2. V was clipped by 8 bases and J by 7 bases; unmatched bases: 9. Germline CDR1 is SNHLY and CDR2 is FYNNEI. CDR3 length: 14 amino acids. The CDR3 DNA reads TGTGCCAGCTGCCGACTAGCGGGGGTTGAGGAGCAGTACTTC. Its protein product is CASCRLAGVEEQYF. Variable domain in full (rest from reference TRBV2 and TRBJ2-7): EPEVTQTPSHQVTQMGQEVILRCVPISNHLYFYWYRQILGQKVEFLVSFYNNEISEKSEIFDDQFSVERPDGSNFTLKIRSTKLEDSAMYFCASCRLAGVEEQYFGPGTRLTVT.

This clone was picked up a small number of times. Here the CDR3 reads CASSPGPLALYGYTF. As DNA, the CDR3 is TGTGCCAGCAGCCCGGGACCCCTAGCGCTCTATGGCTACACCTTC. The chain couples TRBV6-1 to TRBJ1-2; D might be TRBD1 (5 bases). V lost 6 bases to trimming and J lost 4 bases, with 18 bases between them. CDR3 length: 15 residues. In germline, CDR1 is MNHNS, CDR2 SASEGT.

The CDR3 nucleotides read TGTGCCAGCAGGGGACAGGCGCCCGGGGAGCTGTTTTTT. This gives the protein CASRGQAPGELFF. This rearrangement joins TRBV2 to TRBJ2-2, with TRBD1 matching over 8 bases. From germline, CDR1 is SNHLY and CDR2 FYNNEI. The J segment lost 6 bases and the V segment lost 6 bases, leaving 3 bases of the junction unmatched. The CDR3 has 13 amino acids.

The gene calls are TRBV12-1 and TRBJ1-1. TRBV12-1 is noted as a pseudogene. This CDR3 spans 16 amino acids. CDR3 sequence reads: CASSFAPRRGNTEAFF. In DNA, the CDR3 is TGTGCCAGCAGCTTTGCGCCAAGACGGGGGAACACTGAAGCTTTCTTT.